This T cell receptor (beta chain) is drawn from a study of OX40 agonist ivuxolimab in advanced cancers. Study summary: Patients were dosed intravenously with ivuxolimab at 0.01 to 10 mg/kg every 2 weeks.

Method: immunoSEQ multiplex PCR; TCRdb's copy keeps in-frame clones and lacks some. This sample has more than 50,000 clones, with 86% found just once. Anyone with autoimmune disease history or systemic immunosuppression was excluded. V lost 5 bases to trimming and J lost 0 bases; unmatched junction nucleotides: 8. Looked up from germline, CDR1 is SGHVS and CDR2 is FNYEAQ. This CDR3 has 19 residues. The sample was CD4+ or CD8+ T cells sorted from blood, taken in a trial of the OX40 agonist ivuxolimab. The chain employs TRBV7-6 and TRBJ2-1, with TRBD2 identical over 15 bases. This TCR was sampled from an adult with an advanced solid tumor such as melanoma, head and neck, liver or kidney cancer. The CDR3 DNA reads TGTGCCAGCAGCCCTGGACTAGCGGGGGGGATGGGCTCCTACAATGAGCAGTTCTTC. The encoded protein is CASSPGLAGGMGSYNEQFF.